Following are 22 T cell receptor beta chains from one sample sequenced in a study of blood T cell repertoires in COVID-19. Here immunoSEQ multiplex PCR was the method, and the copy in TCRdb shows in-frame clones only, minus some. In the table there are approximately 200,000 clones, around 86% of which are singletons. The sequenced sample was peripheral blood. These TCRs come from a human donor in a cohort sampled during active COVID-19.

This clone has a handful of counts. The gene calls are TRBV19 and TRBJ1-5; D call uncertain. There are 15 residues in the CDR3. The germline V gene encodes CDR1 LNHDA and CDR2 SQIVND (reference sequence). V shed 7 bases and J shed 0 bases, with 13 bases lying between them. As DNA, the CDR3 is TGTGCCAGTACCGCCCGGGAAGATAGCAATCAGCCCCAGCATTTT. Translated, it gives CASTAREDSNQPQHF.

Concerning this clone itself: Other DNA sequences in this sample translate to the same CDR3. This chain uses TRBV3-1 (or the pseudogene TRBV3-2) with TRBJ2-3, with TRBD2 matching 11 bases. V lost 2 bases and J lost 5; bases outside the gene matches: 0. Germline V gives CDR1 LGHDT, CDR2 YNNKEL (reference sequence). CDR3 length equals 14 residues. The CDR3 DNA sequence: TGTGCCAGCAGCCAACTAGCGGGAGGAGATACGCAGTATTTT. This codes for CASSQLAGGDTQYF.

Only a few counts were recorded for this clone. The genes are TRBV2 and TRBJ1-2; D uncertain. The V gene's germline CDR1 is SNHLY and CDR2 FYNNEI. Trimming took off 3 bases at V and 4 bases at J, with 9 bases between the two ends. This CDR3 has 13 residues. The CDR3 sequence: CASSEQALYGYTF. CDR3 coding DNA: TGTGCCAGCAGTGAGCAGGCCCTCTATGGCTACACCTTC.

V and J are TRBV5-4 and TRBJ2-7; 8 bases align to TRBD1. Germline V gene sequence: CDR1 SGHNT, CDR2 YYREEE (reference sequence). V lost 4 bases to trimming and J lost 2 bases; unmatched junction nucleotides: 5. The CDR3 has 14 residues. The CDR3 sequence: CASSLGTGTYEQYF. CDR3 DNA sequence: TGTGCCAGCAGCCTCGGGACAGGTACCTACGAGCAGTACTTC.

V is TRBV28 and J is TRBJ1-2, with D perhaps matching TRBD1 (5 bases). This CDR3 has 10 amino acids. V dropped 10 bases and J dropped 5 bases, with 8 bases sitting between them. Germline CDR1 and CDR2: MDHEN and SYDVKM. Here the CDR3 reads CATGGYGYTF. DNA of the CDR3: TGTGCCACGGGGGGTTATGGCTACACCTTC.

This chain connects TRBV6-2 or TRBV6-3 to TRBJ2-1; maybe TRBD2 (5 bases). Trimming pared 6 bases from V and 10 bases from J, leaving 16 bases between. The germline V gene encodes CDR1 MNHEY and CDR2 SVGEGT. The CDR3 spans 13 residues. CDR3 in DNA: TGTGCCAGCAGCAACGGACTGTTGGGAGAGCAGTTCTTC. It codes for CASSNGLLGEQFF.

The gene calls are TRBV6-2 or TRBV6-3 and TRBJ2-1, with 7 bases matching TRBD1. After removal of 6 bases from V and 1 base from J, the junction contained 9 bases not matched to a gene. The CDR3 contains 16 residues. The V gene's germline CDR1 is MNHEY and CDR2 SVGEGT. The CDR3 region has the DNA TGTGCCAGCAGCTATGGGACAGTGGGGTCCTACAATGAGCAGTTCTTC. Translating gives CASSYGTVGSYNEQFF.

The chain combines TRBV18 with TRBJ1-1; no reliable D call. Germline loops: CDR1 KGHSH, CDR2 LQKENI. Trimming stripped 1 base from V and 1 base from J, with 4 bases between. The CDR3 extends over 13 amino acids. The CDR3 loop reads CASSPQQNTEAFF. The CDR3 DNA is TGTGCCAGCTCACCACAGCAGAACACTGAAGCTTTCTTT.

This chain connects TRBV5-1 to TRBJ2-5; D might be TRBD2 (5 bases). V lost 0 bases and J lost 0, with 6 bases in between. The CDR3 spans 14 residues. CDR1 is SGHRS, CDR2 YFSETQ, per germline. The DNA for the CDR3 is TGCGCCAGCAGCTTGGGAGGGTACCAAGAGACCCAGTACTTC. It yields the protein CASSLGGYQETQYF.

The chain has TRBV12-3 or TRBV12-4 and TRBJ2-7; D remains ambiguous. This CDR3 comprises 12 residues. Trimming took off 3 bases at V and 3 bases at J, with 6 bases between the two ends. CDR3 protein: CASSLALYEQYF. CDR3 sequence (DNA): TGTGCCAGCAGTTTGGCCCTCTACGAGCAGTACTTC.

This clone was recorded once. This chain links TRBV5-1 with TRBJ1-1; TRBD1 matches at 9 bases. V shed 3 bases, J shed 4 bases, and the junction held 7 bases outside the gene matches. The germline gives CDR1 SGHRS, CDR2 YFSETQ. This CDR3 is built from 15 residues. The DNA for the CDR3 is TGCGCCAGCAGCTGGGGTGGGACAGGGTTCACTGAAGCTTTCTTT. Its protein product is CASSWGGTGFTEAFF.

The chain uses TRBV9 and TRBJ2-7; the D gene is possibly TRBD1 (5 bases). With 2 bases removed from V and 6 bases from J, the gap between germline ends came to 15 bases. The CDR3 extends over 14 amino acids. The germline V gene has CDR1 SGDLS and CDR2 YYNGEE. CDR3 amino acids: CASSVGGHPSEQYF. In DNA form, the CDR3 reads TGTGCCAGCAGCGTTGGCGGACACCCCTCCGAGCAGTACTTC.

J is TRBJ2-7 and V is TRBV28; D is undetermined. V gave up 5 bases and J gave up 2 bases, with 10 bases separating them. The CDR3 spans 13 residues. The germline gives CDR1 MDHEN, CDR2 SYDVKM. DNA for the CDR3: TGTGCCAGCAGTGGTGGGCAGCCCTACGAGCAGTACTTC. Translation gives CASSGGQPYEQYF. The whole variable domain, remainder taken from reference TRBV28 and TRBJ2-7, is DVKVTQSSRYLVKRTGEKVFLECVQDMDHENMFWYRQDPGLGLRLIYFSYDVKMKEKGDIPEGYSVSREKKERFSLILESASTNQTSMYLCASSGGQPYEQYFGPGTRLTVT.

The genes are TRBV16 and TRBJ1-2, with D hard to call. Germline V CDR1 and CDR2: KGHSY, FQNENV. Trimming cost V 4 bases and J 5 bases, with 17 bases left between them. This CDR3 is built from 15 residues. This CDR3 reads CASSPDTTLGYGYTF. In DNA form, the CDR3 reads TGTGCCAGCAGCCCCGACACCACATTAGGTTATGGCTACACCTTC.

The chain has TRBV10-3 and TRBJ1-2, with unresolved D. CDR3 length equals 13 residues. The germline CDR1 and CDR2 sequences are ENHRY and SYGVKD. The germline V and J ends were trimmed by 3 bases and 7 bases, with 12 bases remaining between them. The CDR3 region is CAISERESLGYTF. The CDR3 DNA is TGTGCCATCAGTGAACGTGAGTCCCTTGGCTACACCTTC.

The gene calls are TRBV5-1 and TRBJ1-5; weak D call: TRBD1 (5 bases). Germline CDR1 is SGHRS and CDR2 is YFSETQ. V shed 0 bases and J shed 7 bases, with 14 bases lying between them. This CDR3 contains 15 residues. This chain's CDR3 is CASSLGLRPGQPQHF. DNA for the CDR3: TGCGCCAGCAGCTTGGGACTCAGGCCAGGGCAGCCCCAGCATTTT.

This chain links TRBV30 with TRBJ2-5, with 9 bases that match TRBD1. J lost 5 bases, V lost 0 bases, and 13 bases had no gene match. Germline-derived CDR1 and CDR2 are GTSNPN and SVGIG (reference sequence). CDR3 length: 17 amino acids. The CDR3 region has the DNA TGTGCCTGGAGTGTCACAGGGGGCGGAGGTTTTTGGGAGACCCAGTACTTC. Protein sequence: CAWSVTGGGGFWETQYF.

The V call is TRBV6-5, the J call TRBJ1-1; D call uncertain. Trimming removed 0 bases at V and 3 bases at J, with 8 bases between. This CDR3 comprises 14 residues. Germline V gene lookup returns CDR1 MNHEY and CDR2 SVGAGI. CDR3 region: CASSYSRRDTEAFF. The CDR3, as DNA: TGTGCCAGCAGTTACTCAAGGAGGGACACTGAAGCTTTCTTT.

J is TRBJ2-1 and V is TRBV9; 13 positions agree with TRBD2. Germline-derived CDR1 and CDR2 are SGDLS and YYNGEE. The CDR3 is made up of 16 amino acids. J lost 7 bases, V lost 4 bases, and 8 bases had no gene match. This CDR3 is CASSTRTSGRRNEQFF. The CDR3, as DNA: TGTGCCAGCAGCACCAGGACTAGCGGGAGAAGGAATGAGCAGTTCTTC.

This clone is a singleton in its sample. The rearrangement joins TRBV11-2 to TRBJ2-2, with TRBD1 matching 10 bases. The ends lost 1 base at V and 4 bases at J; junction bases unmatched: 3. The length of the CDR3 is 16 residues. Germline values: CDR1 SGHAT, CDR2 FQNNGV. This chain's CDR3 is CASSLGGQGSTGELFF. In nucleotides, the CDR3 is TGTGCCAGCAGCTTAGGGGGACAGGGGAGCACCGGGGAGCTGTTTTTT.

The chain carries TRBV5-8 and TRBJ2-7; the match to TRBD1 covers 8 bases. V shed 2 bases and J 4 bases; nucleotides not matched to a gene: 2. The CDR3 runs 13 residues. Germline V gene data show CDR1 as SGHTS and CDR2 as YDEGEE. The CDR3 reads CASSFRGQYEQYF. CDR3 nucleotides: TGTGCCAGCAGCTTCAGGGGGCAATACGAGCAGTACTTC.

The V call is TRBV7-7, the J call TRBJ2-5, with D possibly TRBD1 on 6 matching bases. Germline CDR1 SSHAT, CDR2 FNYEAQ (reference sequence). The CDR3 has 15 amino acids. V shed 5 bases and J shed 0 bases, with 13 bases lying between them. This chain's CDR3 is CASSQWDNYQETQYF. CDR3 nucleotide sequence: TGTGCCAGCAGCCAGTGGGACAACTACCAAGAGACCCAGTACTTC.